This T cell receptor (beta chain) was identified in a study of blood T cell repertoires in COVID-19. In the study overall: COVID-19 samples, acute and convalescent, were from the United States, Italy and Spain. PBMCs, B-cell-depleted T cells, or T cells were the source of the cDNA or gDNA that made up the material.

Per the original data handling: Counts of nucleated cells, estimated from reference gene primer amplification, were obtained. Profiling relied on immunoSEQ multiplex PCR, and the TCRdb table lists in-frame clones only, not all of them. D and trimming come from the DNA, and the V and J calls and clone size come from that table. The data show some 41,000 clones, with more than 65% seen just once and roughly 4.4% held by the top ten. Input material: peripheral blood. This TCR derives from a woman in her 70s with acute or convalescent COVID-19.

For the CDR3, the DNA is TGTGCCATCAGTGAAGCCGGGACAGGGGTCTCTGAAGCTTTCTTT. It translates to CAISEAGTGVSEAFF. J is TRBJ1-1 and V is TRBV10-3; 10 nucleotides line up with TRBD1. Germline CDR1 and CDR2: ENHRY and SYGVKD. The CDR3 is made up of 15 amino acids. J was trimmed by 6 bases and V by 3 bases; bases with no gene match: 7.